This record looks at one T cell receptor beta chain sequence and its context. The data belong to a study of blood T cells in healthy people across ages. On the study more broadly: For every two T cells, template switching captured about one barcoded beta molecule.

This CDR3 has 14 amino acids. Germline V gives CDR1 SGHNT, CDR2 YYREEE (reference sequence). Sample donors were healthy Caucasian individuals that came from Russia, aged roughly 6 to 95. About 9.6 milliliters of peripheral blood were drawn from each donor into EDTA-treated tubes. Primers used in a second PCR of about 6 to 11 cycles were a sample-barcoded 5' primer and a J-beta primer mix. The template-switch adaptor, which had 12 random nucleotides, put a tag on each cDNA molecule. TCRdb ran MiXCR on the 5' RACE reads and lists one entry per CDR3 protein. The repertoire holds more than 1 million distinct CDR3 sequences, with more than 35% as singletons.

The material sequenced was blood. The chain uses TRBV5-4 and TRBJ2-5; TRBD2 is a possible D gene (5 bases). With the DNA end fitting TRBJ2-7 better, the J assignment may be wrong. The sequence was obtained from an older woman in good health. CDR3 DNA: TGTGCCAGCAGCAGGGAGATGGAGGCCTACGAGCAGTACTTC. This codes for CASSREMEAYEQYF.